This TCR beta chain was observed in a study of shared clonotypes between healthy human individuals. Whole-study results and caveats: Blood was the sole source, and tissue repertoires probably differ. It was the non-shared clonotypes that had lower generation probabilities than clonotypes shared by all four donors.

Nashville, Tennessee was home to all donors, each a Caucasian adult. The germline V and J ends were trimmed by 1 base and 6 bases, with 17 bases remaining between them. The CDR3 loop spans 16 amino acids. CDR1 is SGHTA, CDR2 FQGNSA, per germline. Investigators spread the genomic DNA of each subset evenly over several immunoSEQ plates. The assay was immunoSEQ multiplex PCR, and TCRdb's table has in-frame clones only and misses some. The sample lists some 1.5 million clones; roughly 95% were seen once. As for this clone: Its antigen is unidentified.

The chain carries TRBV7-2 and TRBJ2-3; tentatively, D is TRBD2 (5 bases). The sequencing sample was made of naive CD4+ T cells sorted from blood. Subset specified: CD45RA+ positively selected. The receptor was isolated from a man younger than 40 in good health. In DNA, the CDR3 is TGTGCCAGCAGCTTAGAAAGTAGCGCCCCGAGGGATACGCAGTATTTT. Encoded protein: CASSLESSAPRDTQYF.